The clone carrying this T cell receptor beta chain was seen many times. The entry originates in a study of T-cell reconstitution after alpha-beta-depleted transplantation in children. The V gene lost 0 bases and the J gene lost 3 bases, with 9 bases spanning the gap. The CDR3 length is 14 residues. Germline-derived CDR1 and CDR2 are ENHRY and SYGVKD. Preparation of the TCRbeta library used unique molecular identifiers. TCRdb recomputed calls from the PCR reads with MiXCR, one row per CDR3 protein. The sample has about 360,000 distinct CDR3 sequences, 13% seen once. The V and J genes are TRBV10-3 and TRBJ2-7; D is unclear. Material: PBMCs, obtained from the stem cell graft. The clonotype comes from a human donor who donated a stem cell graft to a child with Fanconi anemia. The CDR3 here is CAISESSGYYEQYF. The CDR3 nucleotides are TGTGCCATCAGTGAGTCGTCAGGTTACTACGAGCAGTACTTC.